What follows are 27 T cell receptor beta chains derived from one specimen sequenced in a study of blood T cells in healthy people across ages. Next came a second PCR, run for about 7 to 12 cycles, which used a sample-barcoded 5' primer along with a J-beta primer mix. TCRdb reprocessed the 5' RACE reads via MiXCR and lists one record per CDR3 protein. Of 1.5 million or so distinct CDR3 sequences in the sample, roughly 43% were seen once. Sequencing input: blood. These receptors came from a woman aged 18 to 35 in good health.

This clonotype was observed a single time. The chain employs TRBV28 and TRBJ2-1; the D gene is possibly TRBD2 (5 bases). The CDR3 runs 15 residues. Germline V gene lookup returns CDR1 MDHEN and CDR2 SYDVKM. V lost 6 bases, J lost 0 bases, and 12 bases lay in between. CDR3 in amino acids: CASRRTASSYNEQFF. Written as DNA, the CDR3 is TGTGCCAGCAGACGGACTGCGAGCTCCTACAATGAGCAGTTCTTC.

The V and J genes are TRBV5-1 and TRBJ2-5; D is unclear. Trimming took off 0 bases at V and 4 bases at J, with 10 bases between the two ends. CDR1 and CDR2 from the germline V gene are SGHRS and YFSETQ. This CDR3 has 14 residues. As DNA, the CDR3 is TGCGCCAGCAGCTTGGGGATCACCAGAGAGACCCAGTACTTC. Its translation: CASSLGITRETQYF.

Here the CDR3 reads CASGITGAYEQYF. For the CDR3, the DNA is TGTGCTAGTGGAATCACGGGGGCCTACGAGCAGTACTTC. The chain uses TRBV12-5 and TRBJ2-7, with a weak D call TRBD2 (6 bases). Germline V CDR1 and CDR2: LGHNT, FRNRAP. The CDR3 spans 13 residues. Trimming left V 6 bases short and J 2 bases short, with 11 bases between.

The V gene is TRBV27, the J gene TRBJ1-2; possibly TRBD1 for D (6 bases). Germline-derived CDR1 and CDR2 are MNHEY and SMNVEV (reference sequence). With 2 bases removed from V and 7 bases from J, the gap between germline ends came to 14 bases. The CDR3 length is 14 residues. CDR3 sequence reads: CASSLRPGDIGYTF. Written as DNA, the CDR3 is TGTGCCAGCAGTTTACGTCCAGGGGATATTGGCTACACCTTC.

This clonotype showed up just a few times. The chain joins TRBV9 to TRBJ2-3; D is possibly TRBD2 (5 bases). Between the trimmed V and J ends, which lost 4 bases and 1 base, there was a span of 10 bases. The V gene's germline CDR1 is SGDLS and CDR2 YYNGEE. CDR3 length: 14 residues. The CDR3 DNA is TGTGCCAGCAGCAAGGATAGCGGCACAGATACGCAGTATTTT. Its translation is CASSKDSGTDTQYF.

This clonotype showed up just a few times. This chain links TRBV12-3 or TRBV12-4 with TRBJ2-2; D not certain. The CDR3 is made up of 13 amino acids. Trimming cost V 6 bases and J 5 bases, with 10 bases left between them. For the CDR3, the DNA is TGTGCCAGCAGGGCATGGGGTACCGGGGAGCTGTTTTTT. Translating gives CASRAWGTGELFF.

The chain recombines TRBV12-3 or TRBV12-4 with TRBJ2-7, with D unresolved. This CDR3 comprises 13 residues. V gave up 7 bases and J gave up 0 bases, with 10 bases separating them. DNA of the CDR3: TGTGCCAGCACCCTGGATAGCTCCTACGAGCAGTACTTC. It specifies CASTLDSSYEQYF.

The CDR3 DNA is TGCGCCAGCAGCTTCTCGCCTGGACAGAGCTACGAGCAGTACTTC. It is translated as CASSFSPGQSYEQYF. V is TRBV5-1 and J is TRBJ2-7; weak D call: TRBD1 (6 bases). This CDR3 has 15 residues. V was pared by 2 bases and J by 3 bases, with 15 bases between. In germline, CDR1 is SGHRS, CDR2 YFSETQ.

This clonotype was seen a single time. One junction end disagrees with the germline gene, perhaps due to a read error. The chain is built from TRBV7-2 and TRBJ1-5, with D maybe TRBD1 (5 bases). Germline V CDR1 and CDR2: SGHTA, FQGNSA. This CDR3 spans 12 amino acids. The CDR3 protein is CAGSIQDQPQHF. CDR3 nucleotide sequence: TGTGCCGGCAGCATACAGGATCAGCCCCAGCATTTT.

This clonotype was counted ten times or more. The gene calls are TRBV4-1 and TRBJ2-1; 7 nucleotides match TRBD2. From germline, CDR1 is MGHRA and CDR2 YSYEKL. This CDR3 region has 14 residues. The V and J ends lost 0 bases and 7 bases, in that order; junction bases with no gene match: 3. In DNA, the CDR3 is TGCGCCAGCAGCCAAGAAGGGCGGGGGAATGAGCAGTTCTTC. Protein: CASSQEGRGNEQFF.

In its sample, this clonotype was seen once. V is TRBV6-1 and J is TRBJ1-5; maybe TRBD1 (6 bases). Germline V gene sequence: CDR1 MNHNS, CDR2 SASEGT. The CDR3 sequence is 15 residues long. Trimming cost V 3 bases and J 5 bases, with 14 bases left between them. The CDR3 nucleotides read TGTGCCAGCAGTGATCGCTGGAGGGGGTATCAGCCCCAGCATTTT. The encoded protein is CASSDRWRGYQPQHF.

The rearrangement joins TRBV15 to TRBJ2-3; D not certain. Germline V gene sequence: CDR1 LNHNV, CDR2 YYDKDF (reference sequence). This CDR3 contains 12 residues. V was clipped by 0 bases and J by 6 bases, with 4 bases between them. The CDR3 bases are TGTGCCACCAGCAGAGAAGCGGATACGCAGTATTTT. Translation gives CATSREADTQYF.

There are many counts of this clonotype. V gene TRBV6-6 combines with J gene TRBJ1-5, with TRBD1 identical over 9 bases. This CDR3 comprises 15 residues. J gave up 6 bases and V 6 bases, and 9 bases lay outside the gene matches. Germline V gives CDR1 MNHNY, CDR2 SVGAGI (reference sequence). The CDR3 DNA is TGTGCCAGCAGCTCCGGGACAGGGTATGGTCAGCCCCAGCATTTT. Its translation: CASSSGTGYGQPQHF.

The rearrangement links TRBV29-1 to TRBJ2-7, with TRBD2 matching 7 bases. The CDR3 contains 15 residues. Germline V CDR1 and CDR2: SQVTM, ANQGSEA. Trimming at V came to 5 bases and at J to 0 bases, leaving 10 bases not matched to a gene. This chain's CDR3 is CSVSVGAGLSYEQYF. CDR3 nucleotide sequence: TGCAGCGTTTCGGTTGGAGCGGGACTCTCCTACGAGCAGTACTTC.

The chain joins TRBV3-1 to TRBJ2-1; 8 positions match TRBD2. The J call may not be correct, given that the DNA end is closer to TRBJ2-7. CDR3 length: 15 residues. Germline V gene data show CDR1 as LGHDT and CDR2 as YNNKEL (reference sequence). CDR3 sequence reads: CASSQAGTSGNEQYF. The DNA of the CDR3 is TGTGCCAGCAGCCAAGCAGGGACTAGTGGCAATGAGCAGTACTTC.

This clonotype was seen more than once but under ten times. In nucleotides, the CDR3 is TGTGCCAGCATGGGGGGTTCCTACGAGCAGTACTTC. This translates into CASMGGSYEQYF. The chain carries TRBV7-2 and TRBJ2-7; possible D gene TRBD2, 6 bases. CDR1 and CDR2 (germline): SGHTA, FQGNSA. Trimming removed 7 bases from V and 1 base from J, with 8 bases in between. This CDR3 has 12 residues.

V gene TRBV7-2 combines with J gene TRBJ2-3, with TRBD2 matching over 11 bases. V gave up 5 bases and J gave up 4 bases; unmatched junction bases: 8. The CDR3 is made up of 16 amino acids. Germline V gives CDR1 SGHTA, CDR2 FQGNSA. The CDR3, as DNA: TGTGCCAGCAGCGAGCCTAGCGGGAGGACCGCAGATACGCAGTATTTT. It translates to CASSEPSGRTADTQYF.

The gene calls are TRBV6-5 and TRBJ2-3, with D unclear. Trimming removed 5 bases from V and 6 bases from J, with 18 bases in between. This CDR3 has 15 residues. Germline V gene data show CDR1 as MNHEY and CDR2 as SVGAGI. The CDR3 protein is CASSERHRLRDTQYF. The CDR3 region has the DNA TGTGCCAGCAGTGAGCGACATCGACTTCGGGATACGCAGTATTTT.

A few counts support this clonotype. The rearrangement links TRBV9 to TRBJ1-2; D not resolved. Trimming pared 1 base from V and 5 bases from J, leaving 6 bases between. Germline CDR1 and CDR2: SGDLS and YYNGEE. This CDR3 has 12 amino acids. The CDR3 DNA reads TGTGCCAGCAGCGTATCCGGGTATGGCTACACCTTC. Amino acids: CASSVSGYGYTF.

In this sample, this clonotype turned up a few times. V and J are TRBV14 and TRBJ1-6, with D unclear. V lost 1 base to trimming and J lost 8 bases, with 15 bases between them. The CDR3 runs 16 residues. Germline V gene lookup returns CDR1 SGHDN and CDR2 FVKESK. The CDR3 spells CASSQVEPLLDSPLHF. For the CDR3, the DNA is TGTGCCAGCAGCCAAGTAGAGCCCCTCTTGGATTCACCCCTCCACTTT.

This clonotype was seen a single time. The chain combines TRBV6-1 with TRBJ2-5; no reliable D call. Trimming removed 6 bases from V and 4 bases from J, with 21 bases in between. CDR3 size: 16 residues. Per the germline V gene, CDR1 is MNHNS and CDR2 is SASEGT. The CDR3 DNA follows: TGTGCCAGCAGAACATTGGGTTCAATAACTTCAGAGACCCAGTACTTC. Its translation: CASRTLGSITSETQYF.

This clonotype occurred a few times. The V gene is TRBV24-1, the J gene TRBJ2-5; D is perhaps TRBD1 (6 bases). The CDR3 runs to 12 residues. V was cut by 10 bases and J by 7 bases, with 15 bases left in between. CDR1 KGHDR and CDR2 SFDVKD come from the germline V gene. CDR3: CATGTPGGTQYF. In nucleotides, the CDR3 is TGTGCCACAGGGACACCCGGAGGGACCCAGTACTTC.

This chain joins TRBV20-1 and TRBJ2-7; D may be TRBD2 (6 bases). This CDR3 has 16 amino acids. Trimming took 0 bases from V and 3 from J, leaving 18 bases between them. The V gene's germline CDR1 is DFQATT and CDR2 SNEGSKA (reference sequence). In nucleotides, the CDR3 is TGCAGTGCTAGAGATCGGGTGGGAGGTCTTCTCTACGAGCAGTACTTC. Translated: CSARDRVGGLLYEQYF.

CDR3 nucleotides: TGTGCCAGCAGTGAAGAATATAGCAGAAGCAATGAGCAGTTCTTC. Residues: CASSEEYSRSNEQFF. The chain carries TRBV25-1 and TRBJ2-1; D unresolved. CDR1 is MGHDK and CDR2 is SYGVNS in the germline V gene. The CDR3 loop spans 15 amino acids. V was shortened by 2 bases and J by 6 bases, with 14 bases between the two germline ends.

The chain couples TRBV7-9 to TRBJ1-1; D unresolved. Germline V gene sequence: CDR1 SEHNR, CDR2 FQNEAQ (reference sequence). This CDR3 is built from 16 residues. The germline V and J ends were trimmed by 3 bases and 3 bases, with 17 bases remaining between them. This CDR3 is CASSFKPEVADTEAFF. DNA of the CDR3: TGTGCCAGCAGCTTTAAACCCGAGGTGGCAGACACTGAAGCTTTCTTT.

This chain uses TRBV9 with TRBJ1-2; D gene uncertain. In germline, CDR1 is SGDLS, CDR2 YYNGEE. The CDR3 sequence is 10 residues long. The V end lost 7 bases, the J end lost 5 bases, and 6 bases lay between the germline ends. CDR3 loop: CASAGYGYTF. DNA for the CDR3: TGTGCCAGCGCAGGTTATGGCTACACCTTC. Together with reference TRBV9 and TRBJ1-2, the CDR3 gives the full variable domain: DSGVTQTPKHLITATGQRVTLRCSPRSGDLSVYWYQQSLDQGLQFLIQYYNGEERAKGNILERFSAQQFPDLHSELNLSSLELGDSALYFCASAGYGYTFGSGTRLTVV.

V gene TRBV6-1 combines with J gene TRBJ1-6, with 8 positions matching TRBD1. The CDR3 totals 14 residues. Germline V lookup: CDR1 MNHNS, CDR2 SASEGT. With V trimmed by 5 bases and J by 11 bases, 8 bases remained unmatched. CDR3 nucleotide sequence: TGTGCCAGCAGTTCTGACAGGGGATTAACACCCCTCCACTTT. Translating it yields CASSSDRGLTPLHF.